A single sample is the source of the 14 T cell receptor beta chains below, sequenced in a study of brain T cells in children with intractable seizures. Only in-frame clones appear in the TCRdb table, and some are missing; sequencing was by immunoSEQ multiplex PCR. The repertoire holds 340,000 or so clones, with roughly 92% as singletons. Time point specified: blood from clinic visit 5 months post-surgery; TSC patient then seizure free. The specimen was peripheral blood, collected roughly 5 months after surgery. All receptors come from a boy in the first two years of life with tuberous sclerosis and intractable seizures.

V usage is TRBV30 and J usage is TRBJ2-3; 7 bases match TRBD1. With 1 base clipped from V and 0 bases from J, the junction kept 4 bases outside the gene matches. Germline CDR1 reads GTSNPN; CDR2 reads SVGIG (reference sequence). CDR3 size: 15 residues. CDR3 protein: CAWSGGQLSTDTQYF. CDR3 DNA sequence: TGTGCCTGGAGTGGGGGACAGCTTAGCACAGATACGCAGTATTTT.

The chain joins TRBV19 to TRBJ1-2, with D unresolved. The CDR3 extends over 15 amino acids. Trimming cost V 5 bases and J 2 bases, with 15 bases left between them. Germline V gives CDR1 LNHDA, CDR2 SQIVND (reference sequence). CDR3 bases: TGTGCCAGTAGTCCAGCCCTGACGGAGAACTATGGCTACACCTTC. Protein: CASSPALTENYGYTF.

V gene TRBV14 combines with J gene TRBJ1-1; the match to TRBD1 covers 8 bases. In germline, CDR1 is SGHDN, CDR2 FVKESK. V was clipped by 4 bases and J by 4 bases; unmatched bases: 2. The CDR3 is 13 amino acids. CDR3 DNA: TGTGCCAGCAGCCGACAGGGGACCACTGAAGCTTTCTTT. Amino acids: CASSRQGTTEAFF.

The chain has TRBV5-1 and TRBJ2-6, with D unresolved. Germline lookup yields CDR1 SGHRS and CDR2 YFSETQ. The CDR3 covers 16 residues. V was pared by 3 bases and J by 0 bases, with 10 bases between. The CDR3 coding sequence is TGCGCCAGCAGCTGGCTGACAACCTCTGGGGCCAACGTCCTGACTTTC. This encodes CASSWLTTSGANVLTF.

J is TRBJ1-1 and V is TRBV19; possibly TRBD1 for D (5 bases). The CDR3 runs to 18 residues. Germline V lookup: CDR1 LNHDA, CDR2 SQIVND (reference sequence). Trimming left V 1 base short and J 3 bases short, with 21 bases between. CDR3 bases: TGTGCCAGTAGTATAGTTGGGGGGACTGGTGCAAGACACACTGAAGCTTTCTTT. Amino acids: CASSIVGGTGARHTEAFF.

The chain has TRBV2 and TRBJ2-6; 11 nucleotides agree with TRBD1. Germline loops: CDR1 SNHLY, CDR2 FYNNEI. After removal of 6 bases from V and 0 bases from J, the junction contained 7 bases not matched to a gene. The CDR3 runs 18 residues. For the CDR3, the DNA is TGTGCCAGCAGGGTAACCGGGACAGGGGGCTCTGGGGCCAACGTCCTGACTTTC. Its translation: CASRVTGTGGSGANVLTF.

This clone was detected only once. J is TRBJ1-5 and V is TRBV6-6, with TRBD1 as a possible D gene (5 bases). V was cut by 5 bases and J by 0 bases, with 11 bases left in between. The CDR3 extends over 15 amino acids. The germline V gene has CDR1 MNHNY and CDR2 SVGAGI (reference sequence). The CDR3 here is CASSPDIYSNQPQHF. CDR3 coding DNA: TGTGCCAGCAGTCCGGACATTTATAGCAATCAGCCCCAGCATTTT.

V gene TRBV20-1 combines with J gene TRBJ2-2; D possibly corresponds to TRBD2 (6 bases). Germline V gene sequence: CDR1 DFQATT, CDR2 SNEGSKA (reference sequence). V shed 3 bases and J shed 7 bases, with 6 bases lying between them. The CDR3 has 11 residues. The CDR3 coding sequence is TGCAGTGCTAGCGGGAGCGGGGAGCTGTTTTTT. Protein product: CSASGSGELFF.

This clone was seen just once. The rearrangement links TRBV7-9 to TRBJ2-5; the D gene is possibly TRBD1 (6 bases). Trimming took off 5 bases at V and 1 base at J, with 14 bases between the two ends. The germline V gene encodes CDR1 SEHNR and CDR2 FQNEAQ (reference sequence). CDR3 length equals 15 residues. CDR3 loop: CASSPRGMAQETQYF. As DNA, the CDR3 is TGTGCCAGCAGCCCTAGGGGGATGGCCCAAGAGACCCAGTACTTC.

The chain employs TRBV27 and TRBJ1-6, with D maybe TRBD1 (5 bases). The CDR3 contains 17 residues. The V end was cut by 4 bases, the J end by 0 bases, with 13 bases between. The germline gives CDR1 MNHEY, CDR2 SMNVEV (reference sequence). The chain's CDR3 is CASSSGRSSSYNSPLHF. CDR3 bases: TGTGCCAGCAGTTCGGGACGGAGTAGCTCCTATAATTCACCCCTCCACTTT.

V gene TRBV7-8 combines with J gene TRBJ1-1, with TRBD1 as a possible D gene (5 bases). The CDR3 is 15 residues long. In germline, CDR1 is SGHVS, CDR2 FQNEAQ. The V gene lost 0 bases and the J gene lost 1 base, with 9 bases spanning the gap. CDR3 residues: CASSLARGANTEAFF. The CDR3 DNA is TGTGCCAGCAGCTTAGCTAGGGGTGCGAACACTGAAGCTTTCTTT. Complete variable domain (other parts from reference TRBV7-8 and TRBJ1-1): GAGVSQSPRYKVAKRGQDVALRCDPISGHVSLFWYQQALGQGPEFLTYFQNEAQLDKSGLPSDRFFAERPEGSVSTLKIQRTQQEDSAVYLCASSLARGANTEAFFGQGTRLTVV.

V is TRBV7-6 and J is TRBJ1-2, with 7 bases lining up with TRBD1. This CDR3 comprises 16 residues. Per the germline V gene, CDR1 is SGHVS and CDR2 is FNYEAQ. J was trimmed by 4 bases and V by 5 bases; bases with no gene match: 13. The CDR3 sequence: CASSNGLGGSAYGYTF. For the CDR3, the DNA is TGTGCCAGCAGCAATGGCCTAGGGGGCTCGGCCTATGGCTACACCTTC.

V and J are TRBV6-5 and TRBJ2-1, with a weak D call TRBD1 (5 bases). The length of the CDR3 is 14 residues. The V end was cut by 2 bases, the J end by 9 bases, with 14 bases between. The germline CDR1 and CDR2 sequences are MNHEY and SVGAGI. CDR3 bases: TGTGCCAGCAGTTACCCCACAGACAGTGGTGAGCAGTTCTTC. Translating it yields CASSYPTDSGEQFF.

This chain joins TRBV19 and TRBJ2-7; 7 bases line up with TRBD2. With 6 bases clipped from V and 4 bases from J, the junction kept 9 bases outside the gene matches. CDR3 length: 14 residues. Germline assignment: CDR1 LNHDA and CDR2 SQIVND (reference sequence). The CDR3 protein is CASRAASGVYEQYF. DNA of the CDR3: TGTGCCAGTAGAGCTGCTAGCGGAGTTTACGAGCAGTACTTC.